What follows are 2 T cell receptor beta chains derived from one specimen sequenced in a study of blood T cell repertoires in COVID-19. Assay: immunoSEQ multiplex PCR; the TCRdb copy retains only in-frame clones and omits some. The top ten clones hold about 6.3% of a sample with under 200,000 clones, 80% of them seen once. Sequenced: peripheral blood. These TCRs come from a man aged 60 to 75 with acute or convalescent COVID-19.

This clone was counted a few times. The V gene is TRBV9, the J gene TRBJ1-3; D uncertain. The germline V gene has CDR1 SGDLS and CDR2 YYNGEE. CDR3 length: 14 residues. Trimming took off 4 bases at V and 0 bases at J, with 8 bases between the two ends. The CDR3 coding sequence is TGTGCCAGCAGCCTAAGGAGCTCTGGAAACACCATATATTTT. This sequence encodes CASSLRSSGNTIYF.

The chain recombines TRBV7-9 with TRBJ2-7; 7 nucleotides agree with TRBD1. The V gene end was trimmed by 7 bases and the J gene end by 3 bases; junction bases not matched to a gene: 6. Germline lookup yields CDR1 SEHNR and CDR2 FQNEAQ (reference sequence). The length of the CDR3 is 13 residues. CDR3 sequence (DNA): TGTGCCAGCACAGGGACAGCTCTCTACGAGCAGTACTTC. It translates to CASTGTALYEQYF. Looking up the rest from reference TRBV7-9 and TRBJ2-7 gives the full variable domain: DTGVSQNPRHKITKRGQNVTFRCDPISEHNRLYWYRQTLGQGPEFLTYFQNEAQLEKSRLLSDRFSAERPKGSFSTLEIQRTEQGDSAMYLCASTGTALYEQYFGPGTRLTVT.